This T cell receptor beta chain was sequenced during a study of tumor-infiltrating lymphocytes in localized non-small cell lung cancer. General study results and limits: Only some patients had TCR sequencing, depending on available tissue. Each assay used a separate piece of the same tissue. Compared with uninvolved lung, tumors showed higher T cell infiltration by TCRbeta sequencing.

TCRdb keeps only in-frame clones here, not all; method: immunoSEQ multiplex PCR. The table has roughly 8,500 clones, approximately 85% seen once. In the case of this clone: What it binds is unknown.

The source of this sequence is a human donor with non-small cell lung cancer. The sequencing sample was made of uninvolved lung tissue not adjacent to the tumor.

The CDR3 region is CASSLGGGYTEAFF. DNA for the CDR3: TGCGCCAGCAGCTTGGGGGGAGGATACACTGAAGCTTTCTTT. The chain joins TRBV5-1 to TRBJ1-1; D unclear. Germline CDR1 SGHRS, CDR2 YFSETQ. The CDR3 sequence is 14 residues long. V lost 0 bases and J lost 3, with 9 bases in between.